The subject of this entry is one T cell receptor (beta chain). This specimen comes from a study of shared clonotypes between healthy human individuals. The data were produced by immunoSEQ multiplex PCR, yet TCRdb's version contains in-frame clones alone and is incomplete. This sample has roughly 850,000 clones, with approximately 96% found just once. Naive CD8 cells comprised CD45RO-negative, CCR7-positively selected cells, excluding terminally differentiated effector memory CD45RA+ cells. The germline gives CDR1 SNHLY, CDR2 FYNNEI. V was pared by 7 bases and J by 1 base, with 12 bases between. CDR3 length: 14 amino acids.

V gene TRBV2 combines with J gene TRBJ2-3; D is unclear. The receptor comes from a man aged 25-45 years in good health. The sample taken for sequencing was naive CD8+ T cells sorted from blood. DNA of the CDR3: TGTGCCAGCATTGGGTCTAATGGCACAGATACGCAGTATTTT. Translated: CASIGSNGTDTQYF. The full variable domain, completed using reference TRBV2 and TRBJ2-3, is EPEVTQTPSHQVTQMGQEVILRCVPISNHLYFYWYRQILGQKVEFLVSFYNNEISEKSEIFDDQFSVERPDGSNFTLKIRSTKLEDSAMYFCASIGSNGTDTQYFGPGTRLTVL.